The next 27 T cell receptor beta chains were all read from a single sample in a study of technical replicates of blood from a handful of donors. Assay used: immunoSEQ multiplex PCR; TCRdb lists only in-frame clones, some missing. In the table there are 65,000 to 90,000 clones, 80% to 90% of which are singletons. The specimen sequenced was PBMCs. The receptors here all came from a human donor in good health. Some clones in this sample may be carry-over from other donors' samples.

The chain carries TRBV29-1 and TRBJ1-1; D is possibly TRBD1 (6 bases). From germline, CDR1 is SQVTM and CDR2 ANQGSEA. CDR3 length: 13 residues. The CDR3 DNA reads as TGCACTCTTTCTGGGGGCGGGAGCACTGAAGCTTTCTTT. Amino acids: CTLSGGGSTEAFF.

The V gene is TRBV6-6, the J gene TRBJ1-3, with a weak D call TRBD1 (6 bases). The ends were cut back, 6 bases at V and 2 bases at J, with 14 bases in the middle. The CDR3 length is 15 residues. The germline V gene encodes CDR1 MNHNY and CDR2 SVGAGI (reference sequence). The CDR3 DNA sequence: TGTGCCAGCAGACCCCGGGGGGGCACTGGAAACACCATATATTTT. It translates to CASRPRGGTGNTIYF.

V and J are TRBV7-2 and TRBJ2-6, with no clear D. The CDR3 totals 16 residues. The germline V and J ends were trimmed by 5 bases and 0 bases, with 11 bases remaining between them. The germline CDR1 and CDR2 sequences are SGHTA and FQGNSA. The CDR3 nucleotides are TGTGCCAGCAGCGCCTTACCGAGCTCTGGGGCCAACGTCCTGACTTTC. It encodes CASSALPSSGANVLTF.

The V call is TRBV14, the J call TRBJ1-1; D may be TRBD1 (6 bases). The CDR3 is 14 amino acids. The ends were cut back, 7 bases at V and 5 bases at J, with 17 bases in the middle. Germline V lookup: CDR1 SGHDN, CDR2 FVKESK. The CDR3 loop reads CASNRGGAGTEAFF. Here the CDR3 DNA reads TGTGCCAGCAATAGGGGGGGGGCAGGGACTGAAGCTTTCTTT. Drawing the rest from reference TRBV14 and TRBJ1-1, the complete variable domain is EAGVTQFPSHSVIEKGQTVTLRCDPISGHDNLYWYRRVMGKEIKFLLHFVKESKQDESGMPNNRFLAERTGGTYSTLKVQPAELEDSGVYFCASNRGGAGTEAFFGQGTRLTVV.

The chain couples TRBV19 to TRBJ1-4; D uncertain. CDR3 length: 16 amino acids. CDR1 is LNHDA and CDR2 is SQIVND in the germline V gene (reference sequence). V shed 6 bases and J shed 2 bases, with 16 bases lying between them. CDR3: CASSRRSVGTNEKLFF. DNA of the CDR3: TGTGCCAGTAGCCGGAGGAGTGTAGGGACTAATGAAAAACTGTTTTTT.

The rearrangement joins TRBV2 to TRBJ2-3; the match to TRBD1 covers 9 bases. V shed 10 bases, J shed 0 bases, and the junction held 14 bases outside the gene matches. This CDR3 has 17 amino acids. Germline assignment: CDR1 SNHLY and CDR2 FYNNEI. The CDR3 bases are TGTGCCACCCCACGGGACCGGACAGGGGCTAGCACAGATACGCAGTATTTT. This encodes CATPRDRTGASTDTQYF.

The chain links TRBV7-6 to TRBJ2-7; TRBD1 matches 9 bases. Germline loops: CDR1 SGHVS, CDR2 FNYEAQ. After removal of 8 bases from V and 3 bases from J, the junction contained 5 bases not matched to a gene. The CDR3 length is 13 residues. CDR3 in amino acids: CASSPTGGYEQYF. The CDR3 bases are TGTGCCAGCTCCCCGACAGGGGGCTACGAGCAGTACTTC. Full variable domain (rest looked up from reference TRBV7-6 and TRBJ2-7): GAGVSQSPRYKVTKRGQDVALRCDPISGHVSLYWYRQALGQGPEFLTYFNYEAQQDKSGLPNDRFSAERPEGSISTLTIQRTEQRDSAMYRCASSPTGGYEQYFGPGTRLTVT.

V usage is TRBV5-1 and J usage is TRBJ2-1; TRBD2 agrees at 9 bases. V gave up 4 bases and J gave up 3 bases; unmatched junction bases: 8. CDR3 length: 16 amino acids. Germline V gene sequence: CDR1 SGHRS, CDR2 YFSETQ. The CDR3 loop reads CASSPRAGGGYNEQFF. In nucleotides, the CDR3 is TGCGCCAGCAGCCCCCGGGCGGGAGGGGGCTACAATGAGCAGTTCTTC.

The chain recombines TRBV9 with TRBJ2-3; the D gene is possibly TRBD1 (5 bases). The CDR3 is 15 residues long. The V and J ends lost 7 bases and 3 bases respectively, with 18 bases between them. Germline CDR1 reads SGDLS; CDR2 reads YYNGEE. The CDR3 sequence is CASRRDPAGTDTQYF. The CDR3 nucleotides read TGTGCCAGCCGTCGTGACCCTGCAGGGACAGATACGCAGTATTTT.

The sample holds one count of this clone. The chain couples TRBV23-1 to TRBJ1-2; D not certain. TRBV23-1 has ORF status, its function being uncertain. The V end was cut by 3 bases, the J end by 1 base, with 9 bases between. The CDR3 consists of 14 residues. The CDR3 here is CASSQRNDNYGYTF. As DNA, the CDR3 is TGCGCCAGCAGTCAGAGGAATGATAACTATGGCTACACCTTC.

The J gene is TRBJ2-5, the V gene TRBV7-2; D gene unclear. The ends were cut back, 3 bases at V and 2 bases at J, with 4 bases in the middle. The CDR3 contains 12 residues. CDR1 and CDR2 (germline): SGHTA, FQGNSA. DNA of the CDR3: TGTGCCAGCAGCTTCGGTCAAGAGACCCAGTACTTC. This codes for CASSFGQETQYF.

V and J are TRBV5-4 and TRBJ1-4, with D unclear. Trimming left V 2 bases short and J 4 bases short, with 9 bases between. CDR1 is SGHNT, CDR2 YYREEE, per germline (reference sequence). The CDR3 is 14 amino acids. CDR3 sequence (DNA): TGTGCCAGCAGCTTCGGAGGGAATAATGAAAAACTGTTTTTT. It encodes CASSFGGNNEKLFF. The full variable domain, with the rest looked up from reference TRBV5-4 and TRBJ1-4, is ETGVTQSPTHLIKTRGQQVTLRCSSQSGHNTVSWYQQALGQGPQFIFQYYREEENGRGNFPPRFSGLQFPNYSSELNVNALELDDSALYLCASSFGGNNEKLFFGSGTQLSVL.

This clone has a handful of counts. The chain recombines TRBV20-1 with TRBJ1-2; D possibly corresponds to TRBD1 (5 bases). This CDR3 comprises 11 residues. Between the trimmed V and J ends, which lost 3 bases and 5 bases, there was a span of 7 bases. Germline V gene lookup returns CDR1 DFQATT and CDR2 SNEGSKA (reference sequence). The CDR3, as DNA: TGCAGTGCTAGCTCAGGGTATGGCTACACCTTC. As protein: CSASSGYGYTF.

This chain joins TRBV7-2 and TRBJ2-1; 14 nucleotides line up with TRBD2. V lost 5 bases, J lost 12 bases, and 21 bases stayed unmatched. The CDR3 extends over 19 amino acids. CDR1 and CDR2 from the germline V gene are SGHTA and FQGNSA. CDR3 residues: CASSDSWGIRTSGGKGQFF. CDR3 nucleotide sequence: TGTGCCAGCAGCGATAGTTGGGGTATTAGGACTAGCGGGGGGAAGGGGCAGTTCTTC.

V gene TRBV19 combines with J gene TRBJ1-5, with unresolved D. V lost 7 bases and J lost 1, with 11 bases in between. Germline CDR1 and CDR2: LNHDA and SQIVND (reference sequence). This CDR3 is 14 amino acids long. The CDR3 DNA is TGTGCCAGTAATCGCCGGGAGAGCAATCAGCCCCAGCATTTT. Encoded protein: CASNRRESNQPQHF.

This clone came up once. The CDR3 nucleotides read TGCAGCGCCGTTGGAGCTCCAGGGACACCCCTCCACTTT. Residues: CSAVGAPGTPLHF. V and J are TRBV29-1 and TRBJ1-6; perhaps TRBD1 as D (5 bases). CDR1 is SQVTM, CDR2 ANQGSEA, per germline. V was clipped by 7 bases and J by 11 bases, with 18 bases between them. This CDR3 region has 13 residues.

CDR3 nucleotides: TGTGCCAGTCCCGCGGGGGGCCTTACCCTCTCCTACGAGCAGTACTTC. The encoded protein is CASPAGGLTLSYEQYF. This rearrangement joins TRBV6-7 to TRBJ2-7, with 8 bases matching TRBD2. TRBV6-7 is an ORF, with its function uncertain. V shed 9 bases, J shed 0 bases, and the junction held 13 bases outside the gene matches. The CDR3 runs to 16 residues.

This clone was picked up a small number of times. Because it lacks the conserved phenylalanine or tryptophan at the end, this CDR3 is likely a read error. The limits of the CDR3 on the DNA are not certain, so only TCRdb's listed CDR3 is given. V usage is TRBV14 and J usage is TRBJ1-1. The CDR3 is 9 residues long, ends included. Germline V CDR1 and CDR2: SGHDN, FVKESK. CDR3: CASRKSRVP.

The V gene is TRBV7-2, the J gene TRBJ1-6; D possibly corresponds to TRBD1 (5 bases). V gave up 2 bases and J gave up 7 bases, with 12 bases separating them. The CDR3 loop spans 15 amino acids. Germline V gives CDR1 SGHTA, CDR2 FQGNSA. Here the CDR3 reads CASSLWSQANSPLHF. DNA for the CDR3: TGTGCCAGCAGCTTATGGTCACAGGCGAATTCACCCCTCCACTTT.

V and J are TRBV2 and TRBJ2-7; TRBD2 matches 7 bases. The V gene end was trimmed by 6 bases and the J gene end by 3 bases; junction bases not matched to a gene: 5. The CDR3 length is 13 residues. The V gene's germline CDR1 is SNHLY and CDR2 FYNNEI. The CDR3 region is CASSGEGLYEQYF. For the CDR3, the DNA is TGTGCCAGCAGCGGGGAGGGCCTCTACGAGCAGTACTTC.

The rearrangement uses TRBV2 and TRBJ1-1; D possibly corresponds to TRBD1 (6 bases). The CDR3 contains 14 residues. V was shortened by 6 bases and J by 3 bases, with 14 bases between the two germline ends. Germline V gene sequence: CDR1 SNHLY, CDR2 FYNNEI. CDR3 DNA: TGTGCCAGCAGCCCAGCACAGGGTTACACTGAAGCTTTCTTT. Its protein is CASSPAQGYTEAFF.

The J gene is TRBJ2-5, the V gene TRBV11-2, with D unresolved. V lost 7 bases to trimming and J lost 2 bases, with 5 bases between them. The CDR3 sequence is 11 residues long. Per the germline V gene, CDR1 is SGHAT and CDR2 is FQNNGV. In nucleotides, the CDR3 is TGTGCCAGCACCCCTCAAGAGACCCAGTACTTC. Encoded protein: CASTPQETQYF.

Only one count was recorded for this clone. This chain connects TRBV5-1 to TRBJ1-1; TRBD1 agrees at 7 bases. Germline V lookup: CDR1 SGHRS, CDR2 YFSETQ. This CDR3 has 17 amino acids. J gave up 5 bases and V 4 bases, and 17 bases lay outside the gene matches. This chain's CDR3 is CASSRAPQGPERTEAFF. CDR3 bases: TGCGCCAGCAGCAGGGCCCCACAGGGGCCCGAGAGGACTGAAGCTTTCTTT.

V usage is TRBV4-3 and J usage is TRBJ1-4, with a weak D call TRBD1 (6 bases). V lost 4 bases to trimming and J lost 5 bases, with 20 bases between them. CDR1 LGHNA and CDR2 YSLEER come from the germline V gene. This CDR3 contains 17 residues. The CDR3 loop reads CASSLGIQGLGNEKLFF. In DNA, the CDR3 is TGCGCCAGCAGCCTGGGTATACAGGGTTTAGGAAATGAAAAACTGTTTTTT.

As for this clone: Different DNA sequences within this sample yield the same CDR3. The rearrangement joins TRBV9 to TRBJ2-7, with D perhaps TRBD1 (5 bases). From germline, CDR1 is SGDLS and CDR2 YYNGEE. The V gene lost 0 bases and the J gene lost 2 bases, with 9 bases spanning the gap. The CDR3 runs to 14 residues. The CDR3 DNA is TGTGCCAGCAGCGTAGGGGGCTTAGCCTACGAGCAGTACTTC. It translates to CASSVGGLAYEQYF.

The J gene is TRBJ2-7, the V gene TRBV7-8; 7 positions match TRBD2. The V gene end was trimmed by 1 base and the J gene end by 5 bases; junction bases not matched to a gene: 8. CDR3 length: 15 amino acids. In germline, CDR1 is SGHVS, CDR2 FQNEAQ. CDR3 sequence reads: CASSLVGGSRHEQYF. The CDR3 region has the DNA TGTGCCAGCAGCTTAGTCGGCGGGAGTCGTCACGAGCAGTACTTC.

The rearrangement uses TRBV5-1 and TRBJ2-7, with 9 bases aligning to TRBD1. The length of the CDR3 is 13 residues. Germline CDR1 SGHRS, CDR2 YFSETQ. J was trimmed by 3 bases and V by 4 bases; bases with no gene match: 2. This CDR3 reads CASSGGQGYEQYF. The CDR3 bases are TGCGCCAGCAGCGGGGGACAGGGCTACGAGCAGTACTTC.